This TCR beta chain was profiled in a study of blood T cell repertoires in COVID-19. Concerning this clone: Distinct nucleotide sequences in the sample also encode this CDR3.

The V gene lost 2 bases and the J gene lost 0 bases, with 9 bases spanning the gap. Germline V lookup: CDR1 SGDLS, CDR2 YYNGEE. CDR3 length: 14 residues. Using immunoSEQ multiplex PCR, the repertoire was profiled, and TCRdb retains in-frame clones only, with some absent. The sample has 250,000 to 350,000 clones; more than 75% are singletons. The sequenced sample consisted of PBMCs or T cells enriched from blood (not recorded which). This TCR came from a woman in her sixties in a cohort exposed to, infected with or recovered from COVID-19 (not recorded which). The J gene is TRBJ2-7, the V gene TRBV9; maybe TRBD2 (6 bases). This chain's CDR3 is CASSVGSGSYEQYF. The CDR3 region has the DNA TGTGCCAGCAGCGTTGGTAGCGGCTCCTACGAGCAGTACTTC.